Listed here are 10 T cell receptor beta chains from one sample, sequenced in a study of blood T cell repertoires in COVID-19. TCRdb's copy holds only in-frame clones and misses some; the assay was immunoSEQ multiplex PCR. The sample records approximately 150,000 clones, about 86% being singletons. The sample was peripheral blood. These receptors all come from a man aged 70-80 years with active or convalescent COVID-19.

The CDR3 bases are TGTGCCAGCAGCATTGGACTAGCGGGGAGCACAGATACGCAGTATTTT. Encoded protein: CASSIGLAGSTDTQYF. The chain joins TRBV7-6 to TRBJ2-3; 12 bases align to TRBD2. The ends lost 5 bases at V and 0 bases at J; junction bases unmatched: 3. Germline V gene data show CDR1 as SGHVS and CDR2 as FNYEAQ. The CDR3 has 16 amino acids.

The V call is TRBV9, the J call TRBJ2-5; TRBD1 aligns across 9 bases. Unmatched junction bases numbered 6, after V lost 0 bases and J lost 6 bases. This CDR3 has 15 residues. Germline V CDR1 and CDR2: SGDLS, YYNGEE. This CDR3 is CASSVGGQGAKTQYF. CDR3 coding DNA: TGTGCCAGCAGCGTAGGGGGACAGGGTGCGAAGACCCAGTACTTC. Full variable domain (outside the CDR3, taken from reference TRBV9 and TRBJ2-5): DSGVTQTPKHLITATGQRVTLRCSPRSGDLSVYWYQQSLDQGLQFLIQYYNGEERAKGNILERFSAQQFPDLHSELNLSSLELGDSALYFCASSVGGQGAKTQYFGPGTRLLVL.

With regard to this clone: Other nucleotide sequences from this sample produce the same CDR3. V is TRBV5-1 and J is TRBJ2-5, with TRBD2 identical over 7 bases. The CDR3 runs 14 residues. Germline CDR1 is SGHRS and CDR2 is YFSETQ. Unmatched junction bases numbered 2, after V lost 2 bases and J lost 1 base. CDR3 residues: CASSFRGGQETQYF. For the CDR3, the DNA is TGCGCCAGCAGCTTCCGCGGGGGCCAAGAGACCCAGTACTTC. Using reference TRBV5-1 and TRBJ2-5 for the parts outside the CDR3, the full variable domain is KAGVTQTPRYLIKTRGQQVTLSCSPISGHRSVSWYQQTPGQGLQFLFEYFSETQRNKGNFPGRFSGRQFSNSRSEMNVSTLELGDSALYLCASSFRGGQETQYFGPGTRLLVL.

This chain uses TRBV7-9 with TRBJ2-5, with D perhaps TRBD1 (6 bases). V was cut by 5 bases and J by 5 bases, with 21 bases left in between. This CDR3 has 16 amino acids. The germline V gene encodes CDR1 SEHNR and CDR2 FQNEAQ (reference sequence). CDR3 sequence (DNA): TGTGCCAGCAGCCCCTCGGCAGGGGCCTTTGGGGAGACCCAGTACTTC. Translation gives CASSPSAGAFGETQYF.

CDR3 coding DNA: TGTGCCAGCAGTGAAGAACAGGGGGCCTACAATGAGCAGTTCTTC. Its translation: CASSEEQGAYNEQFF. The V and J genes are TRBV2 and TRBJ2-1, with TRBD1 identical over 8 bases. Unmatched junction bases numbered 1, after V lost 1 base and J lost 2 bases. CDR1 is SNHLY and CDR2 is FYNNEI in the germline V gene. The CDR3 spans 15 residues. Full variable domain (rest looked up from reference TRBV2 and TRBJ2-1): EPEVTQTPSHQVTQMGQEVILRCVPISNHLYFYWYRQILGQKVEFLVSFYNNEISEKSEIFDDQFSVERPDGSNFTLKIRSTKLEDSAMYFCASSEEQGAYNEQFFGPGTRLTVL.

The V and J genes are TRBV18 and TRBJ1-5; 8 bases agree with TRBD1. Per germline, CDR1 KGHSH and CDR2 LQKENI. The CDR3 loop spans 15 amino acids. The V gene end was trimmed by 5 bases and the J gene end by 7 bases; junction bases not matched to a gene: 10. The CDR3 region is CASSAGQGSNQPQHF. The DNA of the CDR3 is TGTGCCAGCTCAGCCGGACAGGGATCGAACCAGCCCCAGCATTTT.

J is TRBJ2-5 and V is TRBV3-1 (or the pseudogene TRBV3-2), with TRBD2 matching over 13 bases. The V and J ends lost 4 bases and 2 bases, in that order; junction bases with no gene match: 4. This CDR3 has 16 residues. Per the germline V gene, CDR1 is LGHDT and CDR2 is YNNKEL (reference sequence). CDR3 nucleotides: TGTGCCAGCAGCCTCAGGACTAGCGGGAGACAAGAGACCCAGTACTTC. Protein sequence: CASSLRTSGRQETQYF.

The V gene is TRBV19, the J gene TRBJ1-4, with 9 bases fitting TRBD1. The germline V gene encodes CDR1 LNHDA and CDR2 SQIVND (reference sequence). V lost 6 bases and J lost 8; bases outside the gene matches: 7. The CDR3 has 14 residues. The CDR3 DNA sequence: TGTGCCAGTAGATGGGGACAGGGAGGCGAAAAACTGTTTTTT. Protein: CASRWGQGGEKLFF.

This sequence joins TRBV7-2 and TRBJ1-5, with unresolved D. CDR1 and CDR2 (germline): SGHTA, FQGNSA. This CDR3 spans 13 amino acids. V lost 1 base and J lost 10, with 11 bases in between. The CDR3 region has the DNA TGTGCCAGCAGCTTAGACGGGGTGGTTCCCCAGCATTTT. Translated, it gives CASSLDGVVPQHF. Filled out from reference TRBV7-2 and TRBJ1-5, the complete variable domain reads GAGVSQSPSNKVTEKGKDVELRCDPISGHTALYWYRQSLGQGLEFLIYFQGNSAPDKSGLPSDRFSAERTGGSVSTLTIQRTQQEDSAVYLCASSLDGVVPQHFGDGTRLSIL.

This chain uses TRBV18 with TRBJ2-5; 9 bases map to TRBD1. Germline V gene sequence: CDR1 KGHSH, CDR2 LQKENI. V gave up 3 bases and J gave up 0 bases; unmatched junction bases: 8. The CDR3 covers 17 residues. The DNA of the CDR3 is TGTGCCAGCTCACCCAACAGGGGGCTGGGGAACCAAGAGACCCAGTACTTC. Its protein product is CASSPNRGLGNQETQYF.